This T cell receptor beta chain was recovered during a study of T cell changes during pregnancy in multiple sclerosis. Using immunoSEQ multiplex PCR, the repertoire was profiled, and TCRdb retains in-frame clones only, with some absent. Of over 55,000 clones listed, around 89% were seen once; the top ten hold about 2.5%. V lost 3 bases to trimming and J lost 7 bases, with 18 bases between them. The CDR3 has 16 residues. The germline gives CDR1 KGHSH, CDR2 LQKENI. The specimen was peripheral blood, collected in the first trimester of pregnancy. The receptor was isolated from a female donor with multiple sclerosis, enrolled in a pregnancy study. This chain uses TRBV18 with TRBJ2-2; possibly TRBD2 for D (6 bases). CDR3 sequence reads: CASSPGRGLFDGELFF. CDR3 nucleotides: TGTGCCAGCTCACCTGGTAGGGGACTCTTTGACGGGGAGCTGTTTTTT.